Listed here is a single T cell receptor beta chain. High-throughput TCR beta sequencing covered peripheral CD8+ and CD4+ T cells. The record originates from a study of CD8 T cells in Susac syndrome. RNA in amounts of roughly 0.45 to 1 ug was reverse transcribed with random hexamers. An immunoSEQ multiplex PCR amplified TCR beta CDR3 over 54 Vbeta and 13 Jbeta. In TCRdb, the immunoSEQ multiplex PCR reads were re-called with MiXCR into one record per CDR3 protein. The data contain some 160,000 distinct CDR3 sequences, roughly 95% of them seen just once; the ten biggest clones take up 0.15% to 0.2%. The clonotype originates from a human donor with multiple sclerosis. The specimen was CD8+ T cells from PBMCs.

CDR3 residues: CASSSSSRDRLLLTIHTDTQYF. Here the CDR3 DNA reads TGTGCCAGCAGCTCTAGCTCCCGGGACAGGCTCCTCCTGACGATACACACAGATACGCAGTATTTT. V usage is TRBV7-2 and J usage is TRBJ2-3, with TRBD1 matching over 8 bases. The germline V gene has CDR1 SGHTA and CDR2 FQGNSA. The CDR3 covers 22 residues. V trimming: 4 bases; J trimming: 2 bases; junction bases outside the gene matches: 26.